This TCR beta chain was profiled in a study of cytomegalovirus exposure and HLA in healthy donors. Whole-study results and caveats: Most TCRs appeared rarely, but some public TCRs recurred in many donors. Reported findings show TCR beta sequences accurately forecast HLA-A and HLA-B alleles in most subjects.

PCR was performed using 60 Vbeta and 13 Jbeta primers. Clones were sequenced by immunoSEQ multiplex PCR, and TCRdb holds only the in-frame ones, with some missing. The repertoire has some 150,000 clones, roughly 80% of them found once; the top ten carry about 3.8%. The table lists this clone with a few counts. As yet, its antigen is unknown. The germline V gene has CDR1 MNHNS and CDR2 SASEGT. V was clipped by 7 bases and J by 3 bases, with 18 bases between them. This CDR3 has 15 residues. The V gene is TRBV6-1, the J gene TRBJ1-1; D not resolved. Sequencing was done on a sample of PBMCs. This sequence was found in a man between 25 and 39 years old in good health and CMV-seropositive. The DNA of the CDR3 is TGTGCCAGCACCCAGGAGGCCACCGTGGACACTGAAGCTTTCTTT. Encoded protein: CASTQEATVDTEAFF.